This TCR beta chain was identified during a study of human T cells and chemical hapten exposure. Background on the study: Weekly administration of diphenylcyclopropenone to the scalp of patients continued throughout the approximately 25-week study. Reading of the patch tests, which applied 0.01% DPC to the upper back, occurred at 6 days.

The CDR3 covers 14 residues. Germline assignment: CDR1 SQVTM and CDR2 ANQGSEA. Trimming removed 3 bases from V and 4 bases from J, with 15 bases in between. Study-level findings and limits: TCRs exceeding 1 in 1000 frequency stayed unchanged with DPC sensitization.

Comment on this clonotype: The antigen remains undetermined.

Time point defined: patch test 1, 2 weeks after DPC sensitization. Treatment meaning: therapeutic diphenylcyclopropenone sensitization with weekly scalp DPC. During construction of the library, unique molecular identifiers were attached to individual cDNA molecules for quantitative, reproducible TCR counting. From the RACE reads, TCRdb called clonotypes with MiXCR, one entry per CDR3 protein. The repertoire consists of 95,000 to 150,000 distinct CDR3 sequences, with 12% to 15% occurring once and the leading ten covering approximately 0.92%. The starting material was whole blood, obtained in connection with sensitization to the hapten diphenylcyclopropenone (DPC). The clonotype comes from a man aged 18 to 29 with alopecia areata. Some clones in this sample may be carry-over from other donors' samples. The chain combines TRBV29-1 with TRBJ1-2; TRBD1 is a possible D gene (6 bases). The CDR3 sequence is CSVEAGARFYGYTF. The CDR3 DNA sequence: TGCAGCGTTGAGGCAGGGGCGCGTTTCTATGGCTACACCTTC.